This TCR beta chain derives from a study of T cell responses to AZD1222 COVID-19 vaccine (dated by TCRdb to the early 2020s). About the investigation overall: Because spike-specific TCR depth and breadth did not differ between the two schedules, AZD1222 recipients who got a second dose at roughly 4 weeks were pooled with those who got a second dose at roughly 12 weeks. A total of around 240 trial participants underwent TCR sequencing, of whom about 210 received two doses of AZD1222 and around 25 received two doses of the MenACWY control vaccine. Enrollment into the trials was organized by age into subgroups of 18-55, 56-69 and 70-plus years, and those subgroups contained around 150, 28 and 57 TCR-sequenced participants, respectively.

In light of the paper, this sample's time point label describes: baseline before first vaccination. Vaccinee samples were obtained from the UK trials COV001 and COV002, which included a single-blind randomized controlled phase 2/3 trial of AZD1222 (ChAdOx1 nCoV-19) in healthy adults. For TCRbeta chain sequencing, PBMC samples were collected from trial participants at day 0 and at day 28 after the second dose. V is cut back by 1 base and J by 5 bases, with 2 bases in the junction unmatched. Spanning cysteine to phenylalanine, the CDR3 consists of 16 amino acids. The read is trimmed to its CDR3 DNA, 48 bases read in frame from base 1. Via the germline V gene, CDR1 is SNHLY and CDR2 FYNNEI. The CDR3 regions of human TCRbeta chains were subjected to immunosequencing. Per the source publication's procedure: TCRs in the repertoires were compared against a reference library of SARS-CoV-2-specific TCRs that had been generated with the MIRA antigen-specificity platform. Breadth was defined as the fraction of unique TCRs that were SARS-CoV-2-associated, and depth was defined as the fraction of total T cells that were SARS-CoV-2-associated. Using the MIRA data, each spike-specific TCR was mapped to the spike region that the TCR reacts to and placed in a CD4 or CD8 class. Log10-transformed breadth and depth values were compared by one-way ANOVA with Sidak's multiple comparisons tests. Held by TCRdb, this immuneACCESS table contains in-frame sequences only and omits some clones. Under half of the omission traces to an unresolved V gene where checked; the cause of the rest is unknown. V and J calls and clone size are copied from that table; D and trimming were computed from the DNA. Within this sample are some 160,000 clones, with around 94% of them counted one time only. About 1% of the sample lies in the top ten.

This clone was detected only once. The antigen this receptor binds is unknown. No base-level quality is on record; no much larger clone is a single base apart. What the work shows at the level of the full study, not this receptor alone: Most participants were white British and females outnumbered males, and the authors suggested that clonal diversity may have been underestimated. The 56-69-year group was small, and its depth increase did not reach significance, likely because of low power. Epitopes outside the regions mutated in the B.1.351 and B.1.1.7 variants were reportedly recognized by nearly half of the unique spike-specific TCRs. Because no samples from the day 14 peak response were available, repertoires could be characterized only after the peak T cell response. Vaccine-associated CD4 TCRs spanned the whole spike protein, with dominant responses in regions 160-218 and 743-854. After two AZD1222 doses, spike-specific TCR breadth and depth were significantly higher than at day 0 and than in MenACWY recipients. Conclusions about previously exposed vaccinees are limited, since just a handful of AZD1222 recipients were seropositive for SARS-CoV-2 at baseline.

This TCR derives from an adult in good health. The sample consisted of peripheral blood, taken on day 0 of AZD1222 vaccination. The chain was built from TRBV2 and TRBJ1-6, with 10 central nucleotides matching TRBD1. The nucleotides are TGTGCCAGCAGTGAAGGGGGACAGGGGAATAATTCACCCCTCCACTTT. Translated, it reads CASSEGGQGNNSPLHF.